Following are 29 T cell receptor beta chains from one sample sequenced in a study of T cells expressing NK-cell markers. TCRdb re-analyzed the 5' RACE reads; it lists each CDR3 protein once, without DNA. This table holds hundreds of thousands of distinct CDR3 sequences. Source material: blood T cells: a sorted CD56 or NKG2C T cell subset, CD4+ or CD8+ T cells, or bulk PBMC T cells (not recorded which). Receptors were obtained from a young man in good health.

The V gene is TRBV5-1, the J gene TRBJ2-1. This CDR3 contains 16 residues. Germline loops: CDR1 SGHRS, CDR2 YFSETQ. CDR3 loop: CASSLMEGSPYNEQFF.

This CDR3 reads CAISEVDRVQHF. The chain couples TRBV10-3 to TRBJ1-5; TCRdb names TRBD1, which stays unverified in the absence of DNA. Germline CDR1 and CDR2: ENHRY and SYGVKD. The CDR3 has 12 amino acids.

The V and J genes are TRBV6-4 and TRBJ2-2; TCRdb outputs TRBD1, but without DNA this stays unchecked. Germline assignment: CDR1 MRHNA and CDR2 SNTAGT. The CDR3 has 18 amino acids. Here the CDR3 reads CASSAGTGGSANTGELFF.

The CDR3 loop reads CASSPPSSGRVGEQFF. The J gene is TRBJ2-1, the V gene TRBV12-3 or TRBV12-4; as DNA is missing, the TRBD2 call by TCRdb cannot be tested. The CDR3 spans 16 residues.

The J gene is TRBJ2-6, the V gene TRBV7-8; absent DNA, TCRdb's TRBD2 call cannot be checked. The CDR3 runs 18 residues. CDR1 and CDR2 (germline): SGHVS, FQNEAQ. CDR3 residues: CASSSGTSGTSGANVLTF. The complete variable domain, with remaining parts taken from reference TRBV7-8 and TRBJ2-6, reads GAGVSQSPRYKVAKRGQDVALRCDPISGHVSLFWYQQALGQGPEFLTYFQNEAQLDKSGLPSDRFFAERPEGSVSTLKIQRTQQEDSAVYLCASSSGTSGTSGANVLTFGAGSRLTVL.

The chain links TRBV9 to TRBJ2-3. Germline loops: CDR1 SGDLS, CDR2 YYNGEE. The CDR3 loop spans 15 amino acids. The CDR3 here is CASSARADNTDTQYF.

CDR3 loop: CAISESQGKGTDTQYF. The chain carries TRBV10-3 and TRBJ2-3; no DNA is available, so the TRBD1 call from TCRdb remains unchecked. The CDR3 is 16 amino acids. Per germline, CDR1 ENHRY and CDR2 SYGVKD.

This rearrangement joins TRBV12-3 or TRBV12-4 to TRBJ2-1; TCRdb reports TRBD2, a call that lacks DNA to check it against. The CDR3 is made up of 13 amino acids. The CDR3 region is CASSHRAQREQFF.

The V and J genes are TRBV20-1 and TRBJ2-3; TCRdb designates TRBD2, a call that cannot be tested without DNA. CDR3 length equals 11 residues. The germline CDR1 and CDR2 sequences are DFQATT and SNEGSKA (reference sequence). The CDR3 loop is CSGGMADTQYF.

The chain uses TRBV10-1 and TRBJ2-2; TCRdb outputs TRBD1, but without DNA this stays unchecked. This CDR3 spans 16 amino acids. CDR1 and CDR2 from the germline V gene are WNHNN and SYGVQD (reference sequence). CDR3 residues: CASSLIGTPNTGELFF.

This chain uses TRBV20-1 with TRBJ2-3. The length of the CDR3 is 15 residues. Germline assignment: CDR1 DFQATT and CDR2 SNEGSKA (reference sequence). The CDR3 protein is CSADSLPTGTDTQYF.

This chain links TRBV4-1 with TRBJ2-1. Germline CDR1 reads MGHRA; CDR2 reads YSYEKL. This CDR3 is 13 amino acids long. CDR3: CASSQGLGSEQFF.

The chain carries TRBV12-3 or TRBV12-4 and TRBJ2-2; checking the TCRdb D call of TRBD2 is not possible without DNA. This CDR3 is built from 16 residues. CDR3: CASSLDLAGGPGELFF.

The chain is built from TRBV20-1 and TRBJ2-3; TCRdb proposes TRBD2, but this gene call is untestable without DNA. Germline values: CDR1 DFQATT, CDR2 SNEGSKA (reference sequence). The CDR3 totals 15 residues. The CDR3 reads CSATRLAGVTDTQYF.

The chain carries TRBV21-1 and TRBJ2-1; the D gene TCRdb calls, TRBD2, cannot be checked with no DNA. TRBV21-1 is classified as a pseudogene. This CDR3 is built from 16 residues. The CDR3 is CASSGSWDCSYNEQFF.

The rearrangement uses TRBV29-1 and TRBJ2-1; absent DNA, TCRdb's TRBD2 call cannot be checked. The CDR3 is 17 residues long. The germline V gene encodes CDR1 SQVTM and CDR2 ANQGSEA. CDR3 region: CSVEGTGTSDSYNEQFF.

The chain employs TRBV11-3 and TRBJ2-3; with no DNA, the TCRdb D assignment of TRBD2 cannot be verified. From germline, CDR1 is SGHNT and CDR2 YENEEA. The CDR3 is made up of 17 amino acids. CDR3 protein: CASSQGGTRLDADTQYF.

CDR3 protein: CAISPLNSGSVNEQFF. The rearrangement links TRBV10-3 to TRBJ2-1; TCRdb designates TRBD2, a call that cannot be tested without DNA. This CDR3 spans 16 amino acids. From germline, CDR1 is ENHRY and CDR2 SYGVKD.

The rearrangement uses TRBV9 and TRBJ1-1; the D call from TCRdb, TRBD1, cannot be confirmed without DNA. Germline CDR1 is SGDLS and CDR2 is YYNGEE. This CDR3 is built from 15 residues. The CDR3: CASSVATGENTEAFF. Drawing the rest from reference TRBV9 and TRBJ1-1, the complete variable domain is DSGVTQTPKHLITATGQRVTLRCSPRSGDLSVYWYQQSLDQGLQFLIQYYNGEERAKGNILERFSAQQFPDLHSELNLSSLELGDSALYFCASSVATGENTEAFFGQGTRLTVV.

CDR3 sequence: CASSRDSASNYGYTF. The chain links TRBV7-2 to TRBJ1-2; TCRdb names TRBD1, which stays unverified in the absence of DNA. The CDR3 contains 15 residues. In germline, CDR1 is SGHTA, CDR2 FQGNSA.

The chain recombines TRBV7-6 with TRBJ2-1; TCRdb picks TRBD1, but there is no DNA to check that call. The germline CDR1 and CDR2 sequences are SGHVS and FNYEAQ. The CDR3 is made up of 17 amino acids. The CDR3 is CASSSLSGTGSYNEQFF.

V and J are TRBV24-1 and TRBJ1-5. CDR3 length equals 15 residues. Germline V gene lookup returns CDR1 KGHDR and CDR2 SFDVKD. This CDR3 is CATSDGVYSNQPQHF.

The gene calls are TRBV6-5 and TRBJ1-4. Germline V gives CDR1 MNHEY, CDR2 SVGAGI. The CDR3 covers 12 residues. CDR3 sequence: CATSNIGEKLFF.

V usage is TRBV18 and J usage is TRBJ1-4; TCRdb returns TRBD1, unconfirmable since there is no DNA. This CDR3 region has 15 residues. Germline CDR1 reads KGHSH; CDR2 reads LQKENI. Here the CDR3 reads CASSPAQGKNEKLFF.

This chain connects TRBV12-3 or TRBV12-4 to TRBJ2-2. The CDR3 runs to 14 residues. The CDR3 here is CASSLRLDAGELFF.

The V gene is TRBV5-1, the J gene TRBJ1-1; absent DNA, TCRdb's TRBD1 call cannot be checked. Germline CDR1 and CDR2: SGHRS and YFSETQ. The CDR3 contains 13 residues. This chain's CDR3 is CASSLGQGSEAFF.

V usage is TRBV7-2 and J usage is TRBJ2-7; without DNA, the TCRdb call of TRBD1 cannot be checked. The CDR3 totals 16 residues. Germline assignment: CDR1 SGHTA and CDR2 FQGNSA. The CDR3 protein is CASSRPPGQGLYEQYF.

The chain carries TRBV7-9 and TRBJ2-5; as DNA is missing, the TRBD1 call by TCRdb cannot be tested. Germline assignment: CDR1 SEHNR and CDR2 FQNEAQ (reference sequence). The CDR3 loop spans 16 amino acids. CDR3 sequence reads: CASSLAARGPQETQYF. Drawing the rest from reference TRBV7-9 and TRBJ2-5, the complete variable domain is DTGVSQNPRHKITKRGQNVTFRCDPISEHNRLYWYRQTLGQGPEFLTYFQNEAQLEKSRLLSDRFSAERPKGSFSTLEIQRTEQGDSAMYLCASSLAARGPQETQYFGPGTRLLVL.

This rearrangement joins TRBV29-1 to TRBJ2-3; with no DNA, the TCRdb D assignment of TRBD2 cannot be verified. The CDR3 runs to 14 residues. Germline CDR1 reads SQVTM; CDR2 reads ANQGSEA. The CDR3 is CSVRRAGSTDTQYF.